One T cell receptor beta chain is described in this entry. Antigen unknown. The data stem from a study of Graves' ophthalmopathy and Graves' hyperthyroidism. Study findings and constraints: Also, most clonotypes expanded in the thyroid above 0.001 frequency appeared in blood. A 13-signature model separated ophthalmopathy from stable hyperthyroidism, about 88% sensitivity, 80% to 83% specificity.

The V gene lost 5 bases and the J gene lost 2 bases, with 9 bases spanning the gap. The CDR3 runs 13 residues. Germline CDR1 KGHSH, CDR2 LQKENI. The study amplified TCR beta CDR3 regions using RNA transcripts. Investigators did first-round RT-PCR with HTBI primers, then second-round multiplex PCR. TCRdb re-derived calls from the multiplex PCR reads in MiXCR, one entry per CDR3 protein. Of about 370,000 distinct CDR3 sequences in the sample, roughly a sixth were seen once. Other autoimmune diseases, uncontrolled infections, pregnancy or lactation ruled patients out of participation. The authors isolated PBMCs from 10 ml of fresh peripheral blood.

The chain couples TRBV18 to TRBJ2-5; D remains unclear. This TCR came from an adult woman with stable Graves' hyperthyroidism. Material: peripheral blood. The CDR3 sequence: CASSATPQETQYF. CDR3 coding DNA: TGTGCCAGCTCAGCCACCCCTCAAGAGACCCAGTACTTC.